The 7 T cell receptor beta chains below were found in one sample sequenced in a study of cytomegalovirus exposure and HLA in healthy donors. Use of 60 Vbeta and 13 Jbeta primers characterized the PCR. Using immunoSEQ multiplex PCR, the repertoire was profiled, and TCRdb retains in-frame clones only, with some absent. The table has about 160,000 clones, around 84% seen once. The sequencing input was PBMCs. These receptors were obtained from a man aged 50-59 years in good health and CMV-seropositive.

The gene calls are TRBV4-1 and TRBJ2-3; possibly TRBD1 for D (5 bases). V lost 3 bases, J lost 6 bases, and 7 bases lay in between. Germline V gene data show CDR1 as MGHRA and CDR2 as YSYEKL. The CDR3 has 12 residues. The CDR3 DNA sequence: TGCGCCAGCAGCCACCGACAGGATACGCAGTATTTT. It codes for CASSHRQDTQYF.

This clone has only one observation. The chain is built from TRBV6-1 and TRBJ2-7, with TRBD2 matching 8 bases. CDR3 length equals 14 residues. Germline V CDR1 and CDR2: MNHNS, SASEGT. The V gene end was trimmed by 5 bases and the J gene end by 0 bases; junction bases not matched to a gene: 3. CDR3: CASSLAGSSYEQYF. As DNA, the CDR3 is TGTGCCAGCAGTTTAGCGGGGAGCTCCTACGAGCAGTACTTC.

The chain uses TRBV19 and TRBJ1-4, with D tentatively TRBD1 (6 bases). Germline values: CDR1 LNHDA, CDR2 SQIVND (reference sequence). The CDR3 length is 15 residues. Trimming left V 3 bases short and J 0 bases short, with 8 bases between. CDR3 residues: CASSMRTATNEKLFF. CDR3 bases: TGTGCCAGTAGTATGAGGACAGCAACTAATGAAAAACTGTTTTTT.

This sequence joins TRBV6-5 and TRBJ1-5; possible D gene TRBD1, 5 bases. This CDR3 is built from 15 residues. V lost 4 bases to trimming and J lost 1 base, with 11 bases between them. From germline, CDR1 is MNHEY and CDR2 SVGAGI. Here the CDR3 reads CASSSRQNSNQPQHF. The CDR3 region has the DNA TGTGCCAGCAGTTCCCGACAGAACAGCAATCAGCCCCAGCATTTT.

This rearrangement joins TRBV18 to TRBJ1-2; 7 nucleotides align to TRBD1. Germline-derived CDR1 and CDR2 are KGHSH and LQKENI. CDR3 length equals 15 residues. Trimming cost V 2 bases and J 2 bases; bases outside gene matches: 5. The CDR3 DNA sequence: TGTGCCAGCTCACCAGGGACAGCCCTGAACTATGGCTACACCTTC. As protein: CASSPGTALNYGYTF. The variable domain in full, with the rest retrieved from reference TRBV18 and TRBJ1-2, is NAGVMQNPRHLVRRRGQEARLRCSPMKGHSHVYWYRQLPEEGLKFMVYLQKENIIDESGMPKERFSAEFPKEGPSILRIQQVVRGDSAAYFCASSPGTALNYGYTFGSGTRLTVV.

The chain combines TRBV7-8 with TRBJ2-2; D remains ambiguous. Germline V gene lookup returns CDR1 SGHVS and CDR2 FQNEAQ. The CDR3 loop spans 15 amino acids. Trimming stripped 3 bases from V and 6 bases from J, with 14 bases between. DNA for the CDR3: TGTGCCAGCAGCTTTAAGCCCCTCCTGGCCGGGGAGCTGTTTTTT. Protein sequence: CASSFKPLLAGELFF. Full variable domain (rest looked up from reference TRBV7-8 and TRBJ2-2): GAGVSQSPRYKVAKRGQDVALRCDPISGHVSLFWYQQALGQGPEFLTYFQNEAQLDKSGLPSDRFFAERPEGSVSTLKIQRTQQEDSAVYLCASSFKPLLAGELFFGEGSRLTVL.

The chain links TRBV27 to TRBJ1-1; D call uncertain. CDR1 and CDR2 (germline): MNHEY, SMNVEV (reference sequence). With 5 bases removed from V and 0 bases from J, the gap between germline ends came to 10 bases. The CDR3 is made up of 14 amino acids. The CDR3: CASSLQNLNTEAFF. The CDR3 DNA reads as TGTGCCAGCAGTCTTCAAAACTTGAACACTGAAGCTTTCTTT.